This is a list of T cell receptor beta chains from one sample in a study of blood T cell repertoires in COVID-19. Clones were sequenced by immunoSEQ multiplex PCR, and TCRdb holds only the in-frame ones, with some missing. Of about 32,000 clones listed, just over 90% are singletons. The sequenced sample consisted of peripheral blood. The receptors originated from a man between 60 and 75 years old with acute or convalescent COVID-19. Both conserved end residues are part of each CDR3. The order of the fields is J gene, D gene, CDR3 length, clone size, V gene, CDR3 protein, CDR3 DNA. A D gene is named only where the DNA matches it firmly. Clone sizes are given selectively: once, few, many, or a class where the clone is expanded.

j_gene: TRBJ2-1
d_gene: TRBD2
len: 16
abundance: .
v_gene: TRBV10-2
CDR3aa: CASSEPGLADYNEQFF
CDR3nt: TGCGCCAGCAGTGAGCCGGGACTAGCGGACTACAATGAGCAGTTCTTC

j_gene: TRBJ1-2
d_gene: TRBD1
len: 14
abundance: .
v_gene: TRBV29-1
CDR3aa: CSVERTGGDYGYTF
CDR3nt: TGCAGCGTTGAAAGGACAGGGGGCGACTATGGCTACACCTTC

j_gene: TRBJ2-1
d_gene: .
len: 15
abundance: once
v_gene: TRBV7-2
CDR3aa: CASSLVVGGNGEQFF
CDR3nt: TGTGCCAGCAGCTTAGTCGTGGGAGGAAACGGTGAGCAGTTCTTC

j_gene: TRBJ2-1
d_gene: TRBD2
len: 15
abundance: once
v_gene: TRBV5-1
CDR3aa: CASRETSGRHNEQFF
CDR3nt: TGCGCCAGCAGGGAGACTAGCGGGAGACACAATGAGCAGTTCTTC

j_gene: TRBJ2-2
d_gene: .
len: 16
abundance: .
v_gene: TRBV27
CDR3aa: CASGSPGAQGSGELFF
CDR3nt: TGTGCCAGCGGTTCCCCAGGCGCCCAAGGGAGCGGGGAGCTGTTTTTT

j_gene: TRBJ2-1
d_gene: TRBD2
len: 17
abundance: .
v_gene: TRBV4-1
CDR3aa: CASSHRLAGASYNEQFF
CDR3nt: TGCGCCAGCAGCCATAGACTAGCGGGAGCCTCATACAATGAGCAGTTCTTC

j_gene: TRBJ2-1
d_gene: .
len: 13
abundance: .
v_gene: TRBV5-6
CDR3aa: CASSYDWRGEQFF
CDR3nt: TGTGCCAGCAGCTATGACTGGCGGGGTGAGCAGTTCTTC

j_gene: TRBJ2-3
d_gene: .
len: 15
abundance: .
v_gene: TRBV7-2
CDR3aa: CASSSRDLSTDTQYF
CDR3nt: TGTGCCAGCAGCTCACGGGACTTAAGCACAGATACGCAGTATTTT

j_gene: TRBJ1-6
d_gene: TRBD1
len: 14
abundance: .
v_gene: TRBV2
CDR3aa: CASGAGGYNSPLHF
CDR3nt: TGTGCCAGCGGCGCAGGGGGCTATAATTCACCCCTCCACTTT

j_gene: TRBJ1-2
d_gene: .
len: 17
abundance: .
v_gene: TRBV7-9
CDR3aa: CASSLASTATRNYGYTF
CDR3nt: TGTGCCAGCAGCTTAGCCTCGACAGCTACCCGCAACTATGGCTACACCTTC

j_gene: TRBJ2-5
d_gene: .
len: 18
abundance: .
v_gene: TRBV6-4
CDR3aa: CASTSPGDRDSLKETQYF
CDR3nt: TGTGCCAGCACCTCACCCGGAGACCGGGACTCCCTAAAAGAGACCCAGTACTTC

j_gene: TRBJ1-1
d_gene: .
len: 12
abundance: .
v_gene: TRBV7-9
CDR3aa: CASREQVTEAFF
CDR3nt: TGTGCCAGCAGGGAACAGGTTACGGAAGCTTTCTTT

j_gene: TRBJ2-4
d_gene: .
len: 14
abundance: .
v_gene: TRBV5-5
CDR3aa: CASSLRLAANIQYF
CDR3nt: TGTGCCAGCAGCCTCCGGTTAGCGGCAAACATTCAGTACTTC

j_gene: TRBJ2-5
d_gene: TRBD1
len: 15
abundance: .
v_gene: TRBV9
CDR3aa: CASSPRTGEEETQYF
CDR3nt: TGTGCCAGCAGCCCCCGGACAGGGGAGGAAGAGACCCAGTACTTC

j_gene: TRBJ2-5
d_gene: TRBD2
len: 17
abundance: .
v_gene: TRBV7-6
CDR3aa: CASSRRGSGRAIETQYF
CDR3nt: TGTGCCAGCAGCCGCCGCGGGAGCGGGAGGGCCATCGAGACCCAGTACTTC

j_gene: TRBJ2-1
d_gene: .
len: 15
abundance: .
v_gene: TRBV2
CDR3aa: CASSVSGLRTEEQFF
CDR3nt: TGTGCCAGCAGCGTATCGGGACTGCGCACTGAAGAGCAGTTCTTC

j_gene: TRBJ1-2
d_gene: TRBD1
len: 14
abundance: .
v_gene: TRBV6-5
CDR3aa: CASSYSTGNYGYTF
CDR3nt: TGTGCCAGCAGTTACTCGACAGGGAACTATGGCTACACCTTC

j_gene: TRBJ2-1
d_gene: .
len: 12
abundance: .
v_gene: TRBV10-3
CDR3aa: CAISVKGGLQFF
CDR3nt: TGTGCCATCAGTGTAAAAGGCGGTCTGCAGTTCTTC

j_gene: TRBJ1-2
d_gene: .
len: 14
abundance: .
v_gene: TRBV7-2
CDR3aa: CASSPYGEGRGYTF
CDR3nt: TGTGCCAGCAGCCCATACGGGGAGGGACGGGGCTACACCTTC

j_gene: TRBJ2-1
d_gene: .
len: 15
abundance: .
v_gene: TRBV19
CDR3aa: CASSDYPNSYNEQFF
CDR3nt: TGTGCCAGTAGTGATTACCCTAACTCCTACAATGAGCAGTTCTTC

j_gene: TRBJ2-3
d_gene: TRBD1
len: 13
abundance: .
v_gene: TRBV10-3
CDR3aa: CAISLGQLDTQYF
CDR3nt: TGTGCCATCAGCTTGGGACAGCTAGATACGCAGTATTTT

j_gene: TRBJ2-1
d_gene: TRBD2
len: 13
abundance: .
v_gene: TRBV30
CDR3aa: CAWSVRGGWEQFF
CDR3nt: TGTGCCTGGAGTGTACGGGGGGGTTGGGAGCAGTTCTTC

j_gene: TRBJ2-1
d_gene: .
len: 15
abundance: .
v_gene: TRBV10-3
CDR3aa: CAISDRGLSYNEQFF
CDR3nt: TGTGCCATCAGTGATCGGGGACTCTCCTACAATGAGCAGTTCTTC

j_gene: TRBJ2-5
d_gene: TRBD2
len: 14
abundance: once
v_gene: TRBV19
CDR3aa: CASSLAGVYETQYF
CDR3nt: TGTGCCAGTAGTTTAGCGGGAGTATATGAGACCCAGTACTTC

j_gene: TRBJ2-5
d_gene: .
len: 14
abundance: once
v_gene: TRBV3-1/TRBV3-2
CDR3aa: CASSQKGGQETQYF
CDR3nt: TGTGCCAGCAGCCAAAAGGGAGGTCAAGAGACCCAGTACTTC

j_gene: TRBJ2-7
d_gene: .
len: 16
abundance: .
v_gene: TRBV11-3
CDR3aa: CASSLVGGVEGDEQYF
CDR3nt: TGTGCCAGCAGCTTAGTCGGCGGAGTCGAGGGTGACGAGCAGTACTTC

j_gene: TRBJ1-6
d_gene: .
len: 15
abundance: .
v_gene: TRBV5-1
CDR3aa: CASSLVGVRYSPLHF
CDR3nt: TGCGCCAGCAGCTTGGTGGGAGTGCGGTATTCACCCCTCCACTTT

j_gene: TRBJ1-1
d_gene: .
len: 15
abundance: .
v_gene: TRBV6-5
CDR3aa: CASSYSPTVNTEAFF
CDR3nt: TGTGCCAGCAGTTACTCGCCCACGGTTAACACTGAAGCTTTCTTT

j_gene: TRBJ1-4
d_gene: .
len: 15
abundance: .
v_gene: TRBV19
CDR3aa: CASSIGRGLNEKLFF
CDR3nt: TGTGCCAGTAGTATTGGCAGAGGTCTAAATGAAAAACTGTTTTTT

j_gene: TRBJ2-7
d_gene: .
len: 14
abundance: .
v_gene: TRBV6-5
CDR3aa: CASSYSGGAREQYF
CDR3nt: TGTGCCAGCAGTTACTCAGGGGGGGCGAGGGAGCAGTACTTC

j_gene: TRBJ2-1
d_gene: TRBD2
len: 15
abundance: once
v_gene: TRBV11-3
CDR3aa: CASSPPGGWGNEQFF
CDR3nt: TGTGCCAGCAGCCCCCCGGGGGGATGGGGCAATGAGCAGTTCTTC

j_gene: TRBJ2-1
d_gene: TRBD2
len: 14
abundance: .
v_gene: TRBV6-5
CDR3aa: CASSSGRAYNEQFF
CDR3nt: TGTGCCAGCAGTAGCGGGAGGGCCTACAATGAGCAGTTCTTC

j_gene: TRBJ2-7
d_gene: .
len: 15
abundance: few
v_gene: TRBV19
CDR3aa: CASKLRGKESYEQYF
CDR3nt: TGTGCCAGTAAATTACGCGGGAAGGAGTCCTACGAGCAGTACTTC

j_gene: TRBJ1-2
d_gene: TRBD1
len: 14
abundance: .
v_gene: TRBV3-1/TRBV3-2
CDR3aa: CASSQVTGAFGYTF
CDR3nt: TGTGCCAGCAGCCAAGTCACAGGGGCATTTGGCTACACCTTC

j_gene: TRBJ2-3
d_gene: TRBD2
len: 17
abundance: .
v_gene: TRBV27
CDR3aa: CASSTDETSGSTDTQYF
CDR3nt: TGTGCCAGCAGTACCGACGAAACTAGCGGGAGCACAGATACGCAGTATTTT

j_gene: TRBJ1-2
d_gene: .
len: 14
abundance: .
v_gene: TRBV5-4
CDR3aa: CASSLQDANYGYTF
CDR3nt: TGTGCCAGCAGCTTACAGGACGCTAACTATGGCTACACCTTC

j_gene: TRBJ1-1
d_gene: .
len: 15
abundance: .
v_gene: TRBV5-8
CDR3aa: CASSLEPDIYTEAFF
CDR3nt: TGTGCCAGCAGCTTGGAACCGGACATATACACTGAAGCTTTCTTT

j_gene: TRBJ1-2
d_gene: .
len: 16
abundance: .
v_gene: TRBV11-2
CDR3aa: CASSLNGPAGGVGYTF
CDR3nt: TGTGCCAGCAGCTTAAATGGGCCGGCCGGGGGAGTAGGCTACACCTTC

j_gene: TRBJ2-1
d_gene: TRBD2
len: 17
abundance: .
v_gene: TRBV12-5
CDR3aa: CASGLVRKASGYNEQFF
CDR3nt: TGTGCTAGTGGTTTGGTACGAAAGGCTAGCGGTTACAATGAGCAGTTCTTC

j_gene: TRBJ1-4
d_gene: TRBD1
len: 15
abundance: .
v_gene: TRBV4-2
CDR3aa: CASSQPEGAGEKLFF
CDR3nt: TGTGCCAGCAGCCAGCCTGAGGGGGCGGGTGAAAAACTGTTTTTT

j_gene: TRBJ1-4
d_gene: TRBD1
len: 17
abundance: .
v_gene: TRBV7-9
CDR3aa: CASSRPRQGAANEKLFF
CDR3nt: TGTGCCAGCAGCCGTCCCAGACAGGGGGCGGCTAATGAAAAACTGTTTTTT

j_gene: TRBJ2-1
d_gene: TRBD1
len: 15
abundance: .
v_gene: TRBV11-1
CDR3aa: CASSRGTGGNNEQFF
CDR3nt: TGTGCCAGCAGCCGAGGGACAGGGGGCAACAATGAGCAGTTCTTC

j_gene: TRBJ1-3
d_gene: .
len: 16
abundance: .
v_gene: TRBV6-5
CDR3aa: CASSSPTGSSGNTIYF
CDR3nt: TGTGCCAGCAGTTCCCCCACAGGGAGCTCTGGAAACACCATATATTTT

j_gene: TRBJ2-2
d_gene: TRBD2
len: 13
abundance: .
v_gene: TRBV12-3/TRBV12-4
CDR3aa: CASSRTSTGELFF
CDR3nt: TGTGCCAGCAGTCGGACTAGCACCGGGGAGCTGTTTTTT

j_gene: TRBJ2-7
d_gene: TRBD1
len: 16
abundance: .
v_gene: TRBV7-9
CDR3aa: CASSLSGQGEVDEQYF
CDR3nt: TGTGCCAGCAGTCTCTCTGGACAGGGGGAAGTCGACGAGCAGTACTTC

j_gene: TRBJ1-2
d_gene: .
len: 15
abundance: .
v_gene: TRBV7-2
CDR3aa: CASSLGQGVNYGYTF
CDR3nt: TGTGCCAGCAGCTTAGGTCAAGGGGTTAACTATGGCTACACCTTC

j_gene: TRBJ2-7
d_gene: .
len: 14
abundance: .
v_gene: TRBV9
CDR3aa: CASSMGHTSYEQYF
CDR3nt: TGTGCCAGCAGCATGGGACATACCTCCTACGAGCAGTACTTC

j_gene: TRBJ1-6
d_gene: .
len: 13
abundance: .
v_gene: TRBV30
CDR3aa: CAWKLTRNSPLHF
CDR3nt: TGTGCCTGGAAACTCACCCGGAATTCACCCCTCCACTTT

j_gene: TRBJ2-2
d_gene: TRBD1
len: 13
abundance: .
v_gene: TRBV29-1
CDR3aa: CSVDRGGTGELFF
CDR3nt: TGCAGCGTAGACAGGGGTGGAACCGGGGAGCTGTTTTTT

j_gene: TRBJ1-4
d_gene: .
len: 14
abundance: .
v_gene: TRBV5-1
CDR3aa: CASSLSTTNEKLFF
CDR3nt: TGCGCCAGCAGCTTGTCTACAACTAATGAAAAACTGTTTTTT

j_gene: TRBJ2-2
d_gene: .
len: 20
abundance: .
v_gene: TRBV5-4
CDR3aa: CASSSSGGGGKRPFTGELFF
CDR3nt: TGTGCCAGCAGCTCATCCGGAGGGGGGGGGAAACGACCCTTCACCGGGGAGCTGTTTTTT

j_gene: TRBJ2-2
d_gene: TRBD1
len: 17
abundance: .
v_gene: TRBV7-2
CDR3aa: CASSLKGARIDTGELFF
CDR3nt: TGTGCCAGCAGCTTAAAGGGGGCGCGGATAGACACCGGGGAGCTGTTTTTT

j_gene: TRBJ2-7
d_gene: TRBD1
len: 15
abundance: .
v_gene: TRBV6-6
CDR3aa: CASSLGTGYTYEQYF
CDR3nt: TGTGCCAGCAGTTTAGGGACAGGGTACACCTACGAGCAGTACTTC

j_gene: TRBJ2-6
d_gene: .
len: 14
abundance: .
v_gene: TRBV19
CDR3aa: CASSHYSGANVLTF
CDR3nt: TGTGCCAGTAGCCACTACTCTGGGGCCAACGTCCTGACTTTC

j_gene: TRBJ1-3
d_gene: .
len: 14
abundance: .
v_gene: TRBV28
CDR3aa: CASSTPRAGNTIYF
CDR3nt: TGTGCCAGCAGTACTCCCCGGGCTGGAAACACCATATATTTT

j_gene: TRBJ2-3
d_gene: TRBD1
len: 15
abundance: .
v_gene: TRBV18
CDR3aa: CASSLQGAYPDTQYF
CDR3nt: TGTGCCAGCTCACTGCAGGGGGCGTACCCAGATACGCAGTATTTT

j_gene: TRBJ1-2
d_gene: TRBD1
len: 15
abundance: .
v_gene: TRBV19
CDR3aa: CASSLDRERFYGYTF
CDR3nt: TGTGCCAGTAGTCTCGACAGGGAACGGTTCTATGGCTACACCTTC